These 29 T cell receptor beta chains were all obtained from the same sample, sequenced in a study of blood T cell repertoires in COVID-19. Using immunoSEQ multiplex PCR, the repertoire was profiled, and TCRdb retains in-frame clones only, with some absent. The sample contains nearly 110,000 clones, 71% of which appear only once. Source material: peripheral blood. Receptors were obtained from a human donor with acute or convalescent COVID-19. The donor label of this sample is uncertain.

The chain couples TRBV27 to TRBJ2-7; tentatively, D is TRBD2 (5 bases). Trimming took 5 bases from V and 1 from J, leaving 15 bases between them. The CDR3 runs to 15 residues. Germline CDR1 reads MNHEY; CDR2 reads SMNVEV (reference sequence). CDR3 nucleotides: TGTGCCAGCAGTGCCCCCTTCGGGGAATCCTACGAGCAGTACTTC. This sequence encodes CASSAPFGESYEQYF.

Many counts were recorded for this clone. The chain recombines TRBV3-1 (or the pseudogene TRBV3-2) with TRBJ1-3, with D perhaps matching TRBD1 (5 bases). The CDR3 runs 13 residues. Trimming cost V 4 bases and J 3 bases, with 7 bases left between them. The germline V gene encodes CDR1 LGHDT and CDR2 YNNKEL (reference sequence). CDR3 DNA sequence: TGTGCCAGCAGCCTCAGGGTTGGAAACACCATATATTTT. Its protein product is CASSLRVGNTIYF.

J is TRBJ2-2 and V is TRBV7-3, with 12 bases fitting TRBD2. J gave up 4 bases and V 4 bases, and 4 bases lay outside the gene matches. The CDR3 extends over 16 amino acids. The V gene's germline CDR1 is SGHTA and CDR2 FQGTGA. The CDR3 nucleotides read TGTGCCAGCAGCTCTAGCGGGGGGGCCGCCACCGGGGAGCTGTTTTTT. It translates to CASSSSGGAATGELFF.

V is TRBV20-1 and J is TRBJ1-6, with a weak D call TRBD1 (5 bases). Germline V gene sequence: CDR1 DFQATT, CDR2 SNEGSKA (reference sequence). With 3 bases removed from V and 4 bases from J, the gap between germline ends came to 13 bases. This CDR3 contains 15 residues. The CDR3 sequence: CSASFGGDYNSPLHF. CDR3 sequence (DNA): TGCAGTGCTAGTTTTGGGGGGGATTATAATTCACCCCTCCACTTT.

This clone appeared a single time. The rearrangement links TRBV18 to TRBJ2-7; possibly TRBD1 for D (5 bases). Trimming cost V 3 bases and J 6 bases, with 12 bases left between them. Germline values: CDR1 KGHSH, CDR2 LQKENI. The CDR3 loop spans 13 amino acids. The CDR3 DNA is TGTGCCAGCTCACCCGGCCCAGGGTCCGAGCAGTACGTC. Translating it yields CASSPGPGSEQYV.

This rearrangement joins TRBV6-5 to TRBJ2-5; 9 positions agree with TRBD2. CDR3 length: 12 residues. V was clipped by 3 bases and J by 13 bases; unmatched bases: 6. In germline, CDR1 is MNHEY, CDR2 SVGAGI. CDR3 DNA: TGTGCCAGCAGTTATGGGCGGGGGGGCTGGTACTTC. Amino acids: CASSYGRGGWYF.

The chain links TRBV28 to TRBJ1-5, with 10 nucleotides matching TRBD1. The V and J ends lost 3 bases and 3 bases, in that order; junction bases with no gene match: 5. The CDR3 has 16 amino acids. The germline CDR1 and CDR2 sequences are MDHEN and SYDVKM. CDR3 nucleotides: TGTGCCAGCAGTTTTCGGCGACAGGGGGCCAATCAGCCCCAGCATTTT. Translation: CASSFRRQGANQPQHF.

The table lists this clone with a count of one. The CDR3 DNA is TGTGCCAGCAGCTTACAACCCCGAGGGGGGGACGGACCCCTCCACTTT. Its protein is CASSLQPRGGDGPLHF. The J gene is TRBJ1-6, the V gene TRBV7-8, with a weak D call TRBD1 (6 bases). The germline V gene encodes CDR1 SGHVS and CDR2 FQNEAQ. This CDR3 spans 16 amino acids. With 2 bases removed from V and 12 bases from J, the gap between germline ends came to 20 bases.

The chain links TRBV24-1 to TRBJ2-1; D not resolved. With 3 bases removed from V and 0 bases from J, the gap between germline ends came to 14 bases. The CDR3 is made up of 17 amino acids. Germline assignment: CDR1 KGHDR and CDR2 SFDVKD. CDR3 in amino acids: CATSDRRRASSYNEQFF. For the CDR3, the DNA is TGTGCCACCAGTGATCGACGGAGAGCCAGCTCCTACAATGAGCAGTTCTTC.

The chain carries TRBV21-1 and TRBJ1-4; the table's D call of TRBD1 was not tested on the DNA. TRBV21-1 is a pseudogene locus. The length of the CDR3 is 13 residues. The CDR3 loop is CASSNQGDEKLFF. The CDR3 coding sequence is TGTGCCAGCAGCAATCAGGGGGACGAAAAACTGTTTTTT.

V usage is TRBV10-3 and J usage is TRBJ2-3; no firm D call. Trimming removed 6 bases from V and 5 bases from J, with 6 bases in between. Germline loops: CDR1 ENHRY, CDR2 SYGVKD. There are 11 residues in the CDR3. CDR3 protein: CAIRAGDTQYF. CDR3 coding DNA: TGTGCCATCAGAGCAGGAGATACGCAGTATTTT.

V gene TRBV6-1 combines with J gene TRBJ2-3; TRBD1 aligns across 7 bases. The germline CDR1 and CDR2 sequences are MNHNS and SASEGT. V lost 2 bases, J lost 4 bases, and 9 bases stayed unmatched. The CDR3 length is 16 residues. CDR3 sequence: CASSELWDSGADTQYF. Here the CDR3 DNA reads TGTGCCAGCAGTGAACTCTGGGACAGTGGCGCAGATACGCAGTATTTT.

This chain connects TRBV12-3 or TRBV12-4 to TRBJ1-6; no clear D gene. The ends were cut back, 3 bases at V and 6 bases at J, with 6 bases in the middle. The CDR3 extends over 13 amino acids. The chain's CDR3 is CASSFGSNSPLHF. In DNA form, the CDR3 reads TGTGCCAGCAGTTTTGGGAGTAATTCACCCCTCCACTTT.

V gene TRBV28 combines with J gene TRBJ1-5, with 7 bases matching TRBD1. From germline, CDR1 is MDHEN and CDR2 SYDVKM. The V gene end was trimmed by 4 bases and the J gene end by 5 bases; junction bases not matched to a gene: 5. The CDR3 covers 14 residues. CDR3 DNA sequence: TGTGCCAGCAGTTCCGGACAGGAATATCAGCCCCAGCATTTT. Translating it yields CASSSGQEYQPQHF.

Here the CDR3 reads CASSLGGGDPNSPLHF. The CDR3 coding sequence is TGTGCCAGCAGCTTAGGAGGCGGGGATCCTAATTCACCCCTCCACTTT. This sequence joins TRBV11-2 and TRBJ1-6; unclear D gene. The CDR3 runs to 16 residues. The V end lost 1 base, the J end lost 6 bases, and 13 bases lay between the germline ends. The germline gives CDR1 SGHAT, CDR2 FQNNGV. Variable domain in full (rest from reference TRBV11-2 and TRBJ1-6): EAGVAQSPRYKIIEKRQSVAFWCNPISGHATLYWYQQILGQGPKLLIQFQNNGVVDDSQLPKDRFSAERLKGVDSTLKIQPAKLEDSAVYLCASSLGGGDPNSPLHFGNGTRLTVT.

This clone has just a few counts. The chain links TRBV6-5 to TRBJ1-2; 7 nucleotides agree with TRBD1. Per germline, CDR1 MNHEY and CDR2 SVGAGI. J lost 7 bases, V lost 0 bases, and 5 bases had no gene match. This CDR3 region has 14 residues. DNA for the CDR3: TGTGCCAGCAGTTACTCAACAGGGGCGGGTGGCTACACCTTC. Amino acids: CASSYSTGAGGYTF.

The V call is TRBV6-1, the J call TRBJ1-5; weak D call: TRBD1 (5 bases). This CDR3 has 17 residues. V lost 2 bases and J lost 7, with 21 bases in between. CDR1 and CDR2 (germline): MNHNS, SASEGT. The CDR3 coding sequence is TGTGCCAGCAGTGAACCGCGAAAACTCAGGGCGCAGCAGCCCCAGCATTTT. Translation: CASSEPRKLRAQQPQHF.

CDR3 region: CASSSGGGYRSQETQYF. Here the CDR3 DNA reads TGTGCCAGTAGTAGCGGTGGAGGGTACAGAAGTCAAGAGACCCAGTACTTC. This chain joins TRBV19 and TRBJ2-5; possible D gene TRBD2, 6 bases. The length of the CDR3 is 17 residues. The germline V gene encodes CDR1 LNHDA and CDR2 SQIVND (reference sequence). Trimming took 4 bases from V and 2 from J, leaving 20 bases between them.

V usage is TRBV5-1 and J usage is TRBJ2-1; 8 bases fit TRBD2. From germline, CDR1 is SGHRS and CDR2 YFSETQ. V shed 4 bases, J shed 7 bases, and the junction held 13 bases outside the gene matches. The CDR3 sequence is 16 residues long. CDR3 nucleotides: TGCGCCAGCAGCCCGGTTCGGGGGGGCATACGAAATGAGCAGTTCTTC. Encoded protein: CASSPVRGGIRNEQFF.

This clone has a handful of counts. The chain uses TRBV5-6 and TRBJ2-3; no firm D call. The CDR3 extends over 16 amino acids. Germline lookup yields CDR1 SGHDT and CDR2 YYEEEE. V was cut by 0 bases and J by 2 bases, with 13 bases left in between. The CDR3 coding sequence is TGTGCCAGCAGCTTGGGCGCCTACCCTGTCACAGATACGCAGTATTTT. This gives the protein CASSLGAYPVTDTQYF. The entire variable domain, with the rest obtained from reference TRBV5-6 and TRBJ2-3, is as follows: DAGVTQSPTHLIKTRGQQVTLRCSPKSGHDTVSWYQQALGQGPQFIFQYYEEEERQRGNFPDRFSGHQFPNYSSELNVNALLLGDSALYLCASSLGAYPVTDTQYFGPGTRLTVL.

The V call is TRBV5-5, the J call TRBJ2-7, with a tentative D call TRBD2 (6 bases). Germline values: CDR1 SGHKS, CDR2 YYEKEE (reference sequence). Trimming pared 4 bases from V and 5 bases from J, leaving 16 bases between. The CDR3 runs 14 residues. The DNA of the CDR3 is TGTGCCAGCAGCCAATGGGAGGTTTTGGACGAGCAGTACGTC. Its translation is CASSQWEVLDEQYV.

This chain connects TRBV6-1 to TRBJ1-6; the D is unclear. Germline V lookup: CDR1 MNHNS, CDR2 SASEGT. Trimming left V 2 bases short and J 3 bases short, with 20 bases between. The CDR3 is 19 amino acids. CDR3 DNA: TGTGCCAGCAGTGAACTGTCGTTGGGAGTTGCCATCTATAATTCACCCCTCCACTTT. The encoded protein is CASSELSLGVAIYNSPLHF.

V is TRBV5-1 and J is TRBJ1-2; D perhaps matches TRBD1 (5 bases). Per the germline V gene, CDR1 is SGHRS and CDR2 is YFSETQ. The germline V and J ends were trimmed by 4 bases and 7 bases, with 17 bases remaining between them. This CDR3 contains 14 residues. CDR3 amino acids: CASSSLTESGGYTF. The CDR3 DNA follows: TGCGCCAGCAGCAGCCTGACAGAGTCGGGTGGCTACACCTTC.

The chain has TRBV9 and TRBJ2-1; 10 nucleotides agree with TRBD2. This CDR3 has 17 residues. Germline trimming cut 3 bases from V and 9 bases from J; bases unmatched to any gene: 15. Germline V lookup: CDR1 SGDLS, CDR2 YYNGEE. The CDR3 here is CASSAGLRLAGDSEQFF. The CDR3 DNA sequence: TGTGCCAGCAGCGCGGGGCTGCGGCTAGCGGGGGATTCTGAGCAGTTCTTC.

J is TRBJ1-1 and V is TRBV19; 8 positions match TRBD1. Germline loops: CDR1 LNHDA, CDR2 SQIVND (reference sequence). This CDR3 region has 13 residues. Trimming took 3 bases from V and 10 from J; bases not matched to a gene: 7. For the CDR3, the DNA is TGTGCCAGTAGTATCACAGGGGGAGATAGAGCTTTCTTT. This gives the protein CASSITGGDRAFF.

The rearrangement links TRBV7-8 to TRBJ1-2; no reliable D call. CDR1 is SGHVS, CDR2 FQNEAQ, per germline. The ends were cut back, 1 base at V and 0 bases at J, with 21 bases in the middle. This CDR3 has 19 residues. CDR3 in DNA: TGTGCCAGCAGCTTAGGTATAGGTGTGAGAGGGCCAGCTAACTATGGCTACACCTTC. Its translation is CASSLGIGVRGPANYGYTF.

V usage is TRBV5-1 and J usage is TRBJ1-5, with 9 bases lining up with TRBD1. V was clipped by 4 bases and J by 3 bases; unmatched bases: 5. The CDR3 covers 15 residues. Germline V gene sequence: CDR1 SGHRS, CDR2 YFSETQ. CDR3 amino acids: CASSPGTGFNQPQHF. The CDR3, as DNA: TGCGCCAGCAGCCCCGGGACAGGGTTCAATCAGCCCCAGCATTTT.

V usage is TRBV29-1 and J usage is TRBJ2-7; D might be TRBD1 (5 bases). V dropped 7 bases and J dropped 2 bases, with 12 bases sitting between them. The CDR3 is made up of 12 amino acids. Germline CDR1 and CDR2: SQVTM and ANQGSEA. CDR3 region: CSARDSPYEQYF. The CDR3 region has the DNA TGCAGCGCCAGAGACAGCCCCTACGAGCAGTACTTC.

CDR3 residues: CASSSLAGGRTDTQYF. The CDR3 DNA follows: TGTGCCAGCAGTTCCTTAGCGGGGGGTCGCACAGATACGCAGTATTTT. J is TRBJ2-3 and V is TRBV28; 10 bases fit TRBD2. Germline assignment: CDR1 MDHEN and CDR2 SYDVKM. The junction had 5 bases not matched to a gene; V was cut back by 4 bases and J by 1 base. The CDR3 runs 16 residues.